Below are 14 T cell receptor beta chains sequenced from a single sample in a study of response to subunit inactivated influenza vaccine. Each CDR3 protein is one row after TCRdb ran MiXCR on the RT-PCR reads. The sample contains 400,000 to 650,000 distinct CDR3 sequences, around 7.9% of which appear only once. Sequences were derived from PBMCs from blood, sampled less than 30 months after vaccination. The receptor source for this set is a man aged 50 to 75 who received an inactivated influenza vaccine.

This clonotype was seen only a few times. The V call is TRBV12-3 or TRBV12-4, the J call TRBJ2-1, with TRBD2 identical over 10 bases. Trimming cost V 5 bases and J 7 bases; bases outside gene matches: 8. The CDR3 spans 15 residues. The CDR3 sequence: CASSQQRGGQNEQFF. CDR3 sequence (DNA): TGTGCCAGCAGTCAACAGCGGGGGGGCCAAAATGAGCAGTTCTTC.

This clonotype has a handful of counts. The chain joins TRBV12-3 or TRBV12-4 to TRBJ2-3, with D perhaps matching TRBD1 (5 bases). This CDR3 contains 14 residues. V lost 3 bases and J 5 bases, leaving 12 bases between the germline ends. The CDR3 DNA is TGTGCCAGCAGTTTTCAGTCCCAGGGAGATACGCAGTATTTT. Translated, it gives CASSFQSQGDTQYF.

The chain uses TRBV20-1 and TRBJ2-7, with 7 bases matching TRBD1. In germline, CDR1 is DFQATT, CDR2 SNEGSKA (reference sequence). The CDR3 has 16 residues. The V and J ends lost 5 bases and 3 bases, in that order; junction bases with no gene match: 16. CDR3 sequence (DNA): TGCAGTGCTGGGGGTCCCCCGGGACAGAGATTCTACGAGCAGTACTTC. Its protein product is CSAGGPPGQRFYEQYF.

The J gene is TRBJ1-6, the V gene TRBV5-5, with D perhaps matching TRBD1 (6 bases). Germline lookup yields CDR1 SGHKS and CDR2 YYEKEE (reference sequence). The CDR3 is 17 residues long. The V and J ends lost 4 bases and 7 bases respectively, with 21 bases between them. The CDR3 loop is CASSPEGGPWVNSPLHF. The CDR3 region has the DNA TGTGCCAGCAGCCCAGAAGGGGGGCCCTGGGTAAATTCACCCCTCCACTTT.

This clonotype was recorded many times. The CDR3 region is CAISESGGSYGYTF. The CDR3 DNA sequence: TGTGCCATCAGTGAGTCGGGGGGTAGCTATGGCTACACCTTC. The rearrangement links TRBV10-3 to TRBJ1-2, with D maybe TRBD1 (5 bases). The germline V gene encodes CDR1 ENHRY and CDR2 SYGVKD. Between the trimmed V and J ends, which lost 0 bases and 4 bases, there was a span of 9 bases. This CDR3 contains 14 residues.

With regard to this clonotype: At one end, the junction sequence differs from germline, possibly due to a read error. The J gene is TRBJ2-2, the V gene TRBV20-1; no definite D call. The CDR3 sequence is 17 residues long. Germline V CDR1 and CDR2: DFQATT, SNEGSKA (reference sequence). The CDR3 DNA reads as TGCTGTGCTAGAGATTTGTTGAGGACGGCGAACACCGGGGAGCTGTTTTTT. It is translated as CCARDLLRTANTGELFF.

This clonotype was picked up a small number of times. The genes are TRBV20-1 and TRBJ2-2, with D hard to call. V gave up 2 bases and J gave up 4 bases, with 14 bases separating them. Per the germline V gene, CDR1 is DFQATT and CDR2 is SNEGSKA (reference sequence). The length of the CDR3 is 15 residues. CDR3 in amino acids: CSARIDTVATGELFF. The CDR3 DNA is TGCAGTGCTAGAATTGACACAGTGGCCACCGGGGAGCTGTTTTTT.

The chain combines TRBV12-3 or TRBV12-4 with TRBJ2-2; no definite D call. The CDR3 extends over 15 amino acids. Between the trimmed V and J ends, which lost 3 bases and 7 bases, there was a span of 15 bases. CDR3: CASSFETPPFGELFF. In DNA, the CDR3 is TGTGCCAGCAGTTTTGAGACACCTCCTTTCGGGGAGCTGTTTTTT.

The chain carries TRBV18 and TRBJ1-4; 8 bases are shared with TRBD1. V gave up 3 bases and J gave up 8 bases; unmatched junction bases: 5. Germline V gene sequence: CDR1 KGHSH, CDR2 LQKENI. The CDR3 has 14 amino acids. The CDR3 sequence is CASSPTGDSEKLFF. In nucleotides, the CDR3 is TGTGCCAGCTCACCGACAGGGGATTCCGAAAAACTGTTTTTT.

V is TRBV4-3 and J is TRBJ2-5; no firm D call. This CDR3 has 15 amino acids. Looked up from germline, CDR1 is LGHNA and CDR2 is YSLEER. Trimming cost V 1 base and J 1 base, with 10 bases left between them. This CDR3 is CASSQVWRTQETQYF. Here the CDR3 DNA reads TGCGCCAGCAGCCAAGTTTGGCGGACCCAAGAGACCCAGTACTTC.

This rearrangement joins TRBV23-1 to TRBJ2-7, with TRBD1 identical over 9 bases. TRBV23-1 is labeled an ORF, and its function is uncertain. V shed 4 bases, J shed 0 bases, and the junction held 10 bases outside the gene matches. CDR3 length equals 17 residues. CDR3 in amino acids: CASSRNPDRGFSYEQYF. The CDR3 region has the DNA TGCGCCAGCAGTCGTAACCCGGACAGGGGCTTCTCCTACGAGCAGTACTTC.

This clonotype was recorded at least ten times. The CDR3 here is CASSYGTGKGYTF. The CDR3 DNA reads as TGTGCCAGCAGTTACGGGACAGGGAAGGGCTACACCTTC. The gene calls are TRBV6-6 and TRBJ1-2, with 9 bases aligning to TRBD1. This CDR3 region has 13 residues. Germline V gives CDR1 MNHNY, CDR2 SVGAGI (reference sequence). V was pared by 2 bases and J by 8 bases, with 3 bases of the junction left unmatched.

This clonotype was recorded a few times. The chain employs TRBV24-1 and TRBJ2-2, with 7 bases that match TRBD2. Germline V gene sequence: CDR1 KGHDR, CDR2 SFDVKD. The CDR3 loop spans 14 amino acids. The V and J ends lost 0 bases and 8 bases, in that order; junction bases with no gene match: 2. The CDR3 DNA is TGTGCCACCAGTGATTTGCCGGGACTAGGGGAGCTGTTTTTT. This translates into CATSDLPGLGELFF.

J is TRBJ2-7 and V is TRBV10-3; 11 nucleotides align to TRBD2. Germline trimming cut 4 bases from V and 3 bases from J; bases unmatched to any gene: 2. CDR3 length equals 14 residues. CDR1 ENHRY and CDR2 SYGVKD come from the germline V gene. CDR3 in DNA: TGTGCCATCAGTGTGGGACTAGCGGTCTACGAGCAGTACTTC. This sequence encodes CAISVGLAVYEQYF.